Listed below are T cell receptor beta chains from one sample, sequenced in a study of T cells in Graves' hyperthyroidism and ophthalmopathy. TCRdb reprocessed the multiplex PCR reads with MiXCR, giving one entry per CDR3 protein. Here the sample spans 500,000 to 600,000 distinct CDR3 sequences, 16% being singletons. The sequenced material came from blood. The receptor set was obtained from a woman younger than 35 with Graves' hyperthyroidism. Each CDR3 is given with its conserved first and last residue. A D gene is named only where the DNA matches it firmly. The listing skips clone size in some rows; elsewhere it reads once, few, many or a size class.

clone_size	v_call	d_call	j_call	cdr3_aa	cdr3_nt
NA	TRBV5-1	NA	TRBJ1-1	CASSGGAGHNTEAFF	TGCGCCAGCAGTGGGGGGGCAGGTCATAACACTGAAGCTTTCTTT
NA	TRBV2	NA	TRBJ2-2	CASNNGPGELFF	TGTGCCAGCAATAATGGCCCCGGGGAGCTGTTTTTT
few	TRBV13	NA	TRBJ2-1	CASIRGNEQFF	TGTGCCAGCATACGGGGCAATGAGCAGTTCTTC
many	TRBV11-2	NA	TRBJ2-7	CASTRSTGGFYEQYF	TGTGCCAGCACCCGCTCAACCGGGGGTTTTTACGAGCAGTACTTC
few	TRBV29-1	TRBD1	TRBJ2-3	CSSGTGSADTQYF	TGCAGCTCTGGGACAGGGTCGGCAGATACGCAGTATTTT
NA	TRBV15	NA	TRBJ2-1	CATSPDRANEQFF	TGTGCCACCAGCCCCGACCGGGCCAATGAGCAGTTCTTC
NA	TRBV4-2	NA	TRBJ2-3	CASTRAEGATDTQYF	TGTGCCAGCACCCGGGCGGAGGGGGCTACAGATACGCAGTATTTT
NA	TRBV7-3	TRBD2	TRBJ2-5	CASSLTSGRFETQYF	TGTGCCAGCAGCCTTACTAGCGGGAGGTTCGAGACCCAGTACTTC
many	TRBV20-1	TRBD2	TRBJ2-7	CSVSRGDSYEQYF	TGCAGTGTCTCGCGGGGGGACTCCTACGAGCAGTACTTC
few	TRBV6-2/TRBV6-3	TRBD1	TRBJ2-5	CASSDIDLLGQAETQYF	TGTGCCAGCAGTGACATAGATCTTCTGGGACAGGCTGAGACCCAGTACTTC
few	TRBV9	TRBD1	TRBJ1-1	CASSVDRGRFGTEAFF	TGTGCCAGCAGCGTAGATAGGGGGCGGTTCGGCACTGAAGCTTTCTTT
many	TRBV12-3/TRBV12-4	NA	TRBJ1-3	CASSPTWGVSSGNTIYF	TGTGCCAGCAGTCCAACATGGGGGGTTAGCTCTGGAAACACCATATATTTT
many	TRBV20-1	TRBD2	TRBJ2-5	CSAYPASGRARGETQYF	TGCAGTGCTTACCCCGCTAGCGGGAGGGCCAGGGGAGAGACCCAGTACTTC
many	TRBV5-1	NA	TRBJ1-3	CASSLAGSGNTIYF	TGTGCCAGCAGTTTGGCGGGCTCTGGAAACACCATATATTTT
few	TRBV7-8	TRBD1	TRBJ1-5	CASRAQGGDQPQHF	TGTGCCAGCAGGGCACAGGGGGGGGATCAGCCCCAGCATTTT
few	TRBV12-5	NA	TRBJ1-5	CASGLTSIQPQHF	TGTGCTAGTGGTTTGACCTCCATTCAGCCCCAGCATTTT
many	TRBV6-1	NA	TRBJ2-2	CASSELRNTGELFF	TGTGCCAGCAGTGAATTACGGAACACCGGGGAGCTGTTTTTT
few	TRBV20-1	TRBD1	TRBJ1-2	CSAPGGTGSYGYTF	TGCAGTGCCCCCGGGGGGACAGGGTCCTATGGCTACACCTTC
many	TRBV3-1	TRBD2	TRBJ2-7	CASSQGTSGRDEQYF	TGTGCCAGCAGCCAAGGGACTAGCGGGAGAGACGAGCAGTACTTC
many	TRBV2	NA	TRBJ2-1	CASREDNDKQFF	TGTGCCAGCAGGGAGGACAACGACAAGCAGTTCTTC
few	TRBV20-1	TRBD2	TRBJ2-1	CSARASVAGPTYNEQFF	TGCAGTGCTAGAGCATCTGTAGCGGGACCAACCTACAATGAGCAGTTCTTC
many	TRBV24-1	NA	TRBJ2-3	CATSDLSGLGTDTQYF	TGTGCCACCAGTGATTTGTCGGGACTCGGCACAGATACGCAGTATTTT
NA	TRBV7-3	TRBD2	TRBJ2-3	CASKPGLASSTDTQYF	TGTGCCAGCAAGCCGGGACTAGCGTCTAGCACAGATACGCAGTATTTT
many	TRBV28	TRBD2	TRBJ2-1	CASSFKQTAGVPNEQFF	TGTGCCAGCAGTTTTAAACAAACAGCGGGAGTCCCGAATGAGCAGTTCTTC
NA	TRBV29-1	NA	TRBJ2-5	CSVGERAGGRETQYF	TGCAGCGTTGGGGAGCGGGCCGGAGGGCGGGAGACCCAGTACTTC
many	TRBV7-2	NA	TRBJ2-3	CASSFTRASTDTQYF	TGTGCCAGCAGCTTCACCAGGGCTAGCACAGATACGCAGTATTTT
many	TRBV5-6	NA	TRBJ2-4	CASSFSLNKNIQYF	TGTGCCAGCAGCTTCTCCTTAAACAAAAACATTCAGTACTTC
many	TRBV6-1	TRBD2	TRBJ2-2	CASKASGGRLLTGELFF	TGTGCCAGCAAGGCTAGCGGGGGCCGACTTTTGACCGGGGAGCTGTTTTTT
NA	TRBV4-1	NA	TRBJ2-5	CASSQATVQYF	TGCGCCAGCAGCCAAGCGACAGTTCAGTACTTC
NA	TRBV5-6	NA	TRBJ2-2	CASSLGSGANTGELFF	TGTGCCAGCAGCTTGGGGTCAGGGGCGAACACCGGGGAGCTGTTTTTT
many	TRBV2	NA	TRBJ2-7	CASSEASGRTYEQYF	TGTGCCAGCAGTGAAGCGTCCGGGCGAACCTACGAGCAGTACTTC
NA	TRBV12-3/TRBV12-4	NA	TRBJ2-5	CASRWGYQETQYF	TGTGCCAGCAGATGGGGGTACCAAGAGACCCAGTACTTC
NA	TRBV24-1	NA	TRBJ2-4	CASHPRGWAKNIQYF	TGTGCCAGCCACCCCCGGGGTTGGGCCAAAAACATTCAGTACTTC
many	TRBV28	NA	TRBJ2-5	CASSLPSGRPSKTQYF	TGTGCCAGCAGTTTACCCTCAGGGCGCCCCTCAAAGACCCAGTACTTC
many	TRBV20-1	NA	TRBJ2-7	CRAFGSSYEQYF	TGCAGGGCATTCGGGAGCTCCTACGAGCAGTACTTC
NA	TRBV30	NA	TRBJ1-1	CAWSAIRGMNTEAFF	TGTGCCTGGAGTGCTATCAGGGGTATGAACACTGAAGCTTTCTTT
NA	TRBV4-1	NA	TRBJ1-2	CASSQDEGRDLRGYTF	TGCGCCAGCAGCCAAGATGAGGGGCGCGATCTCCGGGGCTACACCTTC
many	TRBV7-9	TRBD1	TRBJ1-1	CASSPRDRGNTEAFF	TGTGCCAGCAGCCCGAGGGACAGGGGGAACACTGAAGCTTTCTTT
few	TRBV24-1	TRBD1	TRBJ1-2	CATSDLLTGDRNYGYTF	TGTGCCACCAGTGATTTGTTGACAGGGGATCGAAACTATGGCTACACCTTC
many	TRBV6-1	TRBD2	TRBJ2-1	CASSPYLTSGGPSSYNEQFF	TGTGCCAGCAGCCCCTACCTCACTAGCGGGGGCCCGAGCTCCTACAATGAGCAGTTCTTC
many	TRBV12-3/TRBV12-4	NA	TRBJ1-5	CASSLRNDNQPQHF	TGTGCCAGCAGTTTAAGGAACGATAATCAGCCCCAGCATTTT
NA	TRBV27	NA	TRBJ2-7	CASSLGRATTEQYF	TGTGCCAGCAGTTTAGGGAGAGCCACTACCGAGCAGTACTTC
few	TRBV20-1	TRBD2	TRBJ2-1	CSARVPASGRAQFF	TGCAGTGCTAGAGTACCGGCTAGCGGGAGGGCCCAGTTCTTC
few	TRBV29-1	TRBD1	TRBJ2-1	CSVDRANYNEQFF	TGCAGCGTGGACAGGGCGAACTACAATGAGCAGTTCTTC
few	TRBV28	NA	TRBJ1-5	CASSERGQPQHF	TGTGCCAGCAGCGAGAGAGGTCAGCCCCAGCATTTT
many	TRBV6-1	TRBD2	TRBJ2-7	CASTETSGSYEQYF	TGTGCCAGCACGGAGACTAGCGGCTCCTACGAGCAGTACTTC
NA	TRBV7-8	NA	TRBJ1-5	CASSAGQRGKPQHF	TGTGCCAGCAGTGCTGGACAGAGGGGTAAGCCCCAGCATTTT
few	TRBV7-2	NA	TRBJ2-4	CASSLWGGLGIAKNIQYF	TGTGCCAGCAGCTTATGGGGGGGCCTTGGAATAGCCAAAAACATTCAGTACTTC
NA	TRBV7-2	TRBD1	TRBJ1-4	CASSLGNPGGEKLFF	TGTGCCAGCAGCTTAGGTAACCCAGGGGGAGAAAAACTGTTTTTT
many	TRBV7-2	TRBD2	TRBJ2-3	CASSPIGSGTTDTQYF	TGTGCCAGCAGCCCCATAGGTAGCGGGACCACAGATACGCAGTATTTT
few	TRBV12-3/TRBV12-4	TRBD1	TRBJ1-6	CASRGGQGNSPLHF	TGTGCCAGCAGGGGGGGACAGGGGAATTCACCCCTCCACTTT
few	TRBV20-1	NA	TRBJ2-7	CSAPVAGKRYEQYF	TGCAGTGCTCCCGTCGCGGGTAAACGTTACGAGCAGTACTTC